This TCR beta chain was identified during a study of metastatic and nonmetastatic thyroid tumors (TCRdb year 2020). Study-level background: For patients with malignant and with benign thyroid disease, the researchers compared repertoires between peripheral blood samples and tumor or nodule tissue samples. The paper's findings and limits, for the study overall: TCR beta diversity was reported as significantly higher in malignant tumors than in benign nodules, in both blood and tumor samples.

The library was produced with PCR. TCRdb lists the instrument as Illumina HiSeq 4000. High-throughput sequencing was used to profile the TCR beta-chain CDR3 region of every patient. As for the original processing: The researchers built a classifier to tell apart papillary thyroid cancer patients with distant metastasis, based on CDR3 differences among clinicopathological groups. The Shannon index was used to assess repertoire diversity, and the Morisita-Horn index was used to assess tumor-blood repertoire similarity. Clones were called with MiXCR by TCRdb after fastp trimmed the public reads at Q25, and only in-frame beta chains were retained. For this entry, the V and J calls and clone size follow TCRdb and not the study's own pipeline. This sample is represented by about 43,000 clones; about an eighth of them were singletons. The leading ten clones occupy under 30% of the sample. CDR1 DFQATT and CDR2 SNEGSKA were looked up in the germline V gene (reference sequence). V is pared back by 6 bases and J by 6 bases, with 11 bases lying between the germline termini. The CDR3 starts with the cysteine, ends with the phenylalanine, and has 12 residues. The read is trimmed to its CDR3 DNA, 36 bases read in frame from base 1.

This clone was counted at least ten times. Its target antigen remains unknown. Base qualities are missing; no much larger clone stands one base away. Before undergoing thyroid surgery, none of the patients had been given any kind of treatment. The study retrospectively analysed patient clinical samples collected from the early 2010s to the late 2010s using T-cell receptor beta sequencing. Sequencing input: blood. In this chain, TRBV20-1 is recombined with TRBJ1-4; perhaps TRBD1 is the D gene, with 5 bases matching. This clonotype was obtained from a female donor with papillary thyroid cancer or a benign thyroid nodule (not recorded which). Some clones in this sample may be carry-over from other donors' samples. The CDR3: CSAPRGDEKLFF. The DNA sequence is given as TGCAGTGCCCCCCGGGGGGATGAAAAACTGTTTTTT.